Listed here are 17 T cell receptor beta chains from one sample, sequenced in a study of T cell repertoires in cytomegalovirus infection. TCRdb analysed the reads with MiXCR anew, one entry per CDR3 protein. This sample carries about 260,000 distinct CDR3 sequences, roughly 13% of them seen once, and the ten largest clones take around 8.7%. Sequenced: PBMCs. The receptors were sampled from a human donor in good health (CMV status not recorded). Some clones in this sample may be carry-over from other donors' samples.

V is TRBV5-4 and J is TRBJ1-2; the D gene is possibly TRBD1 (5 bases). Per the germline V gene, CDR1 is SGHNT and CDR2 is YYREEE (reference sequence). V was pared by 0 bases and J by 8 bases, with 14 bases between. The CDR3 contains 14 residues. CDR3 residues: CASSLDPGPFGYTF. As DNA, the CDR3 is TGTGCCAGCAGCTTGGACCCGGGGCCCTTCGGCTACACCTTC.

The table lists this clonotype with a few counts. The chain couples TRBV6-6 to TRBJ2-5; D gene uncertain. Germline assignment: CDR1 MNHNY and CDR2 SVGAGI (reference sequence). The CDR3 loop spans 15 amino acids. With 0 bases removed from V and 5 bases from J, the gap between germline ends came to 13 bases. The CDR3 is CASSYSSEQPETQYF. As DNA, the CDR3 is TGTGCCAGCAGTTACTCGTCCGAACAGCCGGAGACCCAGTACTTC.

This clonotype turned up a few times. The chain employs TRBV18 and TRBJ1-4, with D unclear. The germline CDR1 and CDR2 sequences are KGHSH and LQKENI. The CDR3 covers 13 residues. Trimming pared 6 bases from V and 6 bases from J, leaving 11 bases between. The CDR3 reads CASSKDLDEKLFF. The CDR3 nucleotides read TGTGCCAGCTCCAAGGACTTGGATGAAAAACTGTTTTTT.

This clonotype was picked up many times. The chain uses TRBV7-2 and TRBJ1-1; TRBD1 might be the D (6 bases). CDR3 length: 14 amino acids. Deletions cut 5 bases from V and 3 bases from J, with 13 bases between. Germline CDR1 and CDR2: SGHTA and FQGNSA. The chain's CDR3 is CASSQPPGDTEAFF. The CDR3 nucleotides read TGTGCCAGCAGCCAACCCCCAGGGGACACTGAAGCTTTCTTT.

This chain links TRBV19 with TRBJ2-7, with a tentative D call TRBD1 (5 bases). Trimming removed 6 bases at V and 6 bases at J, with 12 bases between. Germline lookup yields CDR1 LNHDA and CDR2 SQIVND (reference sequence). The CDR3 length is 12 residues. The CDR3 spells CASSCRGCEQYF. The CDR3 nucleotides read TGTGCCAGTAGCTGTAGGGGCTGCGAGCAGTACTTC.

This clonotype was detected a few times. The rearrangement uses TRBV7-2 and TRBJ1-5; D is possibly TRBD1 (6 bases). With 5 bases removed from V and 0 bases from J, the gap between germline ends came to 11 bases. The CDR3 is 15 residues long. Germline-derived CDR1 and CDR2 are SGHTA and FQGNSA. The CDR3: CASSVTGNSNQPQHF. CDR3 nucleotide sequence: TGTGCCAGCAGCGTTACAGGGAATAGCAATCAGCCCCAGCATTTT.

This clonotype was seen many times. The chain joins TRBV6-1 to TRBJ1-1; the D is unclear. Germline V gene data show CDR1 as MNHNS and CDR2 as SASEGT. CDR3 length equals 14 residues. Trimming pared 5 bases from V and 2 bases from J, leaving 12 bases between. The CDR3 loop reads CASSTNSLNTEAFF. The CDR3 nucleotides read TGTGCCAGCAGTACCAACAGTTTAAACACTGAAGCTTTCTTT.

The rearrangement joins TRBV7-8 to TRBJ2-3; 10 bases are shared with TRBD2. Germline assignment: CDR1 SGHVS and CDR2 FQNEAQ. The V gene end was trimmed by 6 bases and the J gene end by 2 bases; junction bases not matched to a gene: 5. The CDR3 covers 15 residues. The CDR3 spells CASSPSGGYTDTQYF. CDR3 DNA: TGTGCCAGCAGTCCTAGCGGGGGATACACAGATACGCAGTATTTT.

With respect to this clonotype: A much more abundant neighbour one base away suggests this may be a read error. J is TRBJ2-7 and V is TRBV11-3; D is perhaps TRBD1 or TRBD2 (5 bases each). This CDR3 comprises 14 residues. V lost 5 bases, J lost 4 bases, and 15 bases lay in between. Germline-derived CDR1 and CDR2 are SGHNT and YENEEA. CDR3 in DNA: TGTGCCAGCAGCCCCAGGGACCACATGTACGAGCAGTACTTC. Its translation is CASSPRDHMYEQYF.

The gene calls are TRBV14 and TRBJ2-1, with 11 bases fitting TRBD2. Per the germline V gene, CDR1 is SGHDN and CDR2 is FVKESK. V gave up 5 bases and J gave up 14 bases; unmatched junction bases: 8. This CDR3 is built from 13 residues. The CDR3, as DNA: TGTGCCAGCAGCTCGCTAGCGGGGGGCATTGAGTTCTTC. Protein sequence: CASSSLAGGIEFF.

The table lists this clonotype with many counts. This chain links TRBV7-9 with TRBJ2-6; D is uncertain. In germline, CDR1 is SEHNR, CDR2 FQNEAQ (reference sequence). The CDR3 runs 15 residues. V was clipped by 5 bases and J by 4 bases, with 12 bases between them. CDR3 in amino acids: CASSGNSAGANVLTF. CDR3 sequence (DNA): TGTGCCAGCAGCGGGAACAGTGCCGGGGCCAACGTCCTGACTTTC.

This clonotype has just one count. The V call is TRBV12-5, the J call TRBJ2-1; 7 bases align to TRBD1. Trimming at V came to 2 bases and at J to 1 base, leaving 2 bases not matched to a gene. The CDR3 sequence is 15 residues long. Germline-derived CDR1 and CDR2 are LGHNT and FRNRAP. This CDR3 is CASGLLGQSYNEQFF. CDR3 sequence (DNA): TGTGCTAGTGGTTTGCTGGGACAGTCCTACAATGAGCAGTTCTTC.

This clonotype came up many times. The rearrangement joins TRBV27 to TRBJ2-7, with D perhaps matching TRBD1 (5 bases). Trimming removed 4 bases from V and 1 base from J, with 11 bases in between. CDR3 length: 14 amino acids. Germline lookup yields CDR1 MNHEY and CDR2 SMNVEV (reference sequence). CDR3 DNA sequence: TGTGCCAGCAGTTACCGGACATCTTCCTACGAGCAGTACTTC. It encodes CASSYRTSSYEQYF.

This clonotype turned up a few times. The rearrangement joins TRBV29-1 to TRBJ1-2; no reliable D call. This CDR3 spans 12 amino acids. Between the trimmed V and J ends, which lost 4 bases and 4 bases, there was a span of 10 bases. The germline V gene encodes CDR1 SQVTM and CDR2 ANQGSEA. The CDR3: CSVVGGIYGYTF. The CDR3 DNA reads TGCAGCGTTGTTGGCGGTATCTATGGCTACACCTTC.

V gene TRBV6-2 or TRBV6-3 combines with J gene TRBJ2-7; 11 bases match TRBD2. The CDR3 has 18 amino acids. J lost 2 bases, V lost 4 bases, and 13 bases had no gene match. The germline V gene has CDR1 MNHEY and CDR2 SVGEGT. The CDR3 is CASSSHQPLAGVPYEQYF. CDR3 nucleotides: TGTGCCAGCAGTTCTCACCAACCACTAGCGGGAGTCCCCTACGAGCAGTACTTC.

The gene calls are TRBV19 and TRBJ1-5, with TRBD1 as a possible D gene (5 bases). In germline, CDR1 is LNHDA, CDR2 SQIVND (reference sequence). The CDR3 contains 11 residues. V gave up 10 bases and J gave up 10 bases, with 14 bases separating them. In DNA form, the CDR3 reads TGTGCCACCAGCCAGGGACGACCCCAGCATTTT. Translated, it gives CATSQGRPQHF. Supplemented by reference TRBV19 and TRBJ1-5, the full variable domain reads DGGITQSPKYLFRKEGQNVTLSCEQNLNHDAMYWYRQDPGQGLRLIYYSQIVNDFQKGDIAEGYSVSREKKESFPLTVTSAQKNPTAFYLCATSQGRPQHFGDGTRLSIL.

This clonotype has ten or more counts. The chain joins TRBV2 to TRBJ2-1; 9 nucleotides match TRBD2. Germline CDR1 and CDR2: SNHLY and FYNNEI. Unmatched junction bases numbered 6, after V lost 2 bases and J lost 4 bases. This CDR3 has 16 residues. The CDR3 nucleotides read TGTGCCAGCAGTGAAAAGGCACTAGCGGGTTACAATGAGCAGTTCTTC. Encoded protein: CASSEKALAGYNEQFF.